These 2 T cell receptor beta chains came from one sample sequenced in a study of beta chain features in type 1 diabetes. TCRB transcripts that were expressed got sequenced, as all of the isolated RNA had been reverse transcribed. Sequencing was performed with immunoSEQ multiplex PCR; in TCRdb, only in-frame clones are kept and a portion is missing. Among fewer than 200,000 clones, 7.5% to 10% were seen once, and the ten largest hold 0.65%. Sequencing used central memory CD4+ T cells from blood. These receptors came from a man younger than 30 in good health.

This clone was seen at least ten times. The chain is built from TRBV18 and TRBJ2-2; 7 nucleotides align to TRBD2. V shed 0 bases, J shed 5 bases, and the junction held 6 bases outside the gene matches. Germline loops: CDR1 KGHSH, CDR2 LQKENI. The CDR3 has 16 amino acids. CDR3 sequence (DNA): TGTGCCAGCTCACCACCGAACGACGGGGGGACCGGGGAGCTGTTTTTT. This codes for CASSPPNDGGTGELFF. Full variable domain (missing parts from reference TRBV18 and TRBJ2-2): NAGVMQNPRHLVRRRGQEARLRCSPMKGHSHVYWYRQLPEEGLKFMVYLQKENIIDESGMPKERFSAEFPKEGPSILRIQQVVRGDSAAYFCASSPPNDGGTGELFFGEGSRLTVL.

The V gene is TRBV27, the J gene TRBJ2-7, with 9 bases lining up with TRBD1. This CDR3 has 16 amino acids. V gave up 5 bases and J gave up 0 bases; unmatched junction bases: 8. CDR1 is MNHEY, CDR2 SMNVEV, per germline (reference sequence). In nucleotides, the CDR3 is TGTGCCAGCAGTCCGGGGACAGGGCTGGGCTCCTACGAGCAGTACTTC. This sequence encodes CASSPGTGLGSYEQYF.